This passage covers 19 T cell receptor beta chains from one sample sequenced in a study of T cell responses to AZD1222 COVID-19 vaccine. The method was immunoSEQ multiplex PCR; TCRdb's version includes in-frame clones alone and lacks a portion of them. The table includes 120,000 or so clones, about 85% detected once. Specimen: peripheral blood, collected on day 0 of AZD1222 vaccination. These receptors were obtained from an adult in good health.

V gene TRBV5-1 combines with J gene TRBJ2-7; 11 bases fit TRBD2. Germline-derived CDR1 and CDR2 are SGHRS and YFSETQ. The CDR3 runs to 16 residues. J was trimmed by 1 base and V by 5 bases; bases with no gene match: 8. CDR3 region: CASRGDSGRDSYEQYF. The CDR3 region has the DNA TGCGCCAGCAGGGGGGATAGCGGGAGGGATTCCTACGAGCAGTACTTC.

This CDR3 is CASSLQGARTEAFF. CDR3 in DNA: TGTGCCAGTAGCCTACAGGGGGCAAGGACTGAAGCTTTCTTT. This chain connects TRBV19 to TRBJ1-1; TRBD1 matches at 9 bases. V shed 6 bases, J shed 5 bases, and the junction held 7 bases outside the gene matches. There are 14 residues in the CDR3. Per germline, CDR1 LNHDA and CDR2 SQIVND (reference sequence).

This clone has just a few counts. The V and J genes are TRBV5-5 and TRBJ1-2, with D possibly matching TRBD1 (5 bases). Germline CDR1 is SGHKS and CDR2 is YYEKEE (reference sequence). V lost 0 bases, J lost 4 bases, and 22 bases lay in between. CDR3 length equals 18 residues. The CDR3 DNA is TGTGCCAGCAGCTTGGATCAGGGTTCGTCGTCGGTACGCTATGGCTACACCTTC. It encodes CASSLDQGSSSVRYGYTF.

The CDR3 nucleotides are TGTGCCAGCAGTTTGTTCCCAGGTGGCACAGATACGCAGTATTTT. Amino acids: CASSLFPGGTDTQYF. J is TRBJ2-3 and V is TRBV27; D not certain. Germline CDR1 and CDR2: MNHEY and SMNVEV (reference sequence). This CDR3 contains 15 residues. The V end lost 3 bases, the J end lost 1 base, and 11 bases lay between the germline ends.

The chain links TRBV12-3 or TRBV12-4 to TRBJ1-2; possibly TRBD1 for D (5 bases). The V gene lost 7 bases and the J gene lost 0 bases, with 9 bases spanning the gap. The CDR3 has 13 residues. The CDR3 bases are TGTGCCAGCACGAGGGGACCTAACTATGGCTACACCTTC. It yields the protein CASTRGPNYGYTF.

The chain carries TRBV12-3 or TRBV12-4 and TRBJ1-2; D remains ambiguous. The CDR3 sequence is 13 residues long. Trimming stripped 6 bases from V and 4 bases from J, with 12 bases between. CDR3 in amino acids: CASSPTTAYGYTF. CDR3 bases: TGTGCCAGCAGCCCTACAACCGCCTATGGCTACACCTTC.

The chain uses TRBV7-8 and TRBJ2-3; unclear D gene. Germline V gene data show CDR1 as SGHVS and CDR2 as FQNEAQ. Trimming took 2 bases from V and 4 from J, leaving 10 bases between them. The CDR3 length is 14 residues. The CDR3: CASSLISVPDTQYF. The DNA of the CDR3 is TGTGCCAGCAGCTTAATATCGGTGCCAGATACGCAGTATTTT. Combining the CDR3 with reference TRBV7-8 and TRBJ2-3 gives the whole variable domain GAGVSQSPRYKVAKRGQDVALRCDPISGHVSLFWYQQALGQGPEFLTYFQNEAQLDKSGLPSDRFFAERPEGSVSTLKIQRTQQEDSAVYLCASSLISVPDTQYFGPGTRLTVL.

The rearrangement joins TRBV7-6 to TRBJ2-1; unclear D gene. Germline V gene data show CDR1 as SGHVS and CDR2 as FNYEAQ. With 2 bases removed from V and 0 bases from J, the gap between germline ends came to 8 bases. CDR3 size: 15 residues. CDR3 amino acids: CASSLSGYSYNEQFF. The CDR3, as DNA: TGTGCCAGCAGCTTAAGTGGGTACTCCTACAATGAGCAGTTCTTC.

The rearrangement links TRBV5-4 to TRBJ1-2; D remains ambiguous. The V end was cut by 1 base, the J end by 2 bases, with 9 bases between. The CDR3 length is 14 residues. CDR1 SGHNT and CDR2 YYREEE come from the germline V gene (reference sequence). The CDR3 DNA reads as TGTGCCAGCAGCTTGATTGGAGCCAACTATGGCTACACCTTC. Protein sequence: CASSLIGANYGYTF.

J is TRBJ2-2 and V is TRBV29-1; TRBD1 agrees at 7 bases. CDR3 size: 15 residues. The V segment lost 1 base and the J segment 4 bases; nucleotides outside the gene matches: 6. Germline V gives CDR1 SQVTM, CDR2 ANQGSEA. The CDR3 loop reads CSVEGGRGFTGELFF. DNA of the CDR3: TGCAGCGTTGAAGGCGGCAGGGGGTTCACCGGGGAGCTGTTTTTT.

The rearrangement joins TRBV20-1 to TRBJ2-5; D unresolved. Trimming shortened V by 0 bases and J by 3 bases, and 2 bases separated the two germline ends. Per germline, CDR1 DFQATT and CDR2 SNEGSKA (reference sequence). CDR3 length equals 11 residues. CDR3 DNA: TGCAGTGCTAGAGAGAAAGAGACCCAGTACTTC. This translates into CSAREKETQYF.

Written as DNA, the CDR3 is TGTGCCAGCAGCTTAGCGCCGGGAGTTGGTTCCGACACTGAAGCTTTCTTT. Protein: CASSLAPGVGSDTEAFF. This chain joins TRBV7-6 and TRBJ1-1; D call uncertain. Germline CDR1 is SGHVS and CDR2 is FNYEAQ. The CDR3 totals 17 residues. V gave up 0 bases and J gave up 3 bases, with 17 bases separating them.

The genes are TRBV5-8 and TRBJ1-5; no reliable D call. Germline CDR1 SGHTS, CDR2 YDEGEE. This CDR3 spans 13 amino acids. Trimming took off 0 bases at V and 4 bases at J, with 5 bases between the two ends. For the CDR3, the DNA is TGTGCCAGCAGCTTGGGGACGAATCAGCCCCAGCATTTT. Translating gives CASSLGTNQPQHF. Full variable domain (missing parts from reference TRBV5-8 and TRBJ1-5): EAGVTQSPTHLIKTRGQQATLRCSPISGHTSVYWYQQALGLGLQFLLWYDEGEERNRGNFPPRFSGRQFPNYSSELNVNALELEDSALYLCASSLGTNQPQHFGDGTRLSIL.

The chain combines TRBV25-1 with TRBJ1-1; no firm D call. Trimming removed 6 bases at V and 5 bases at J, with 10 bases between. CDR3 length: 12 residues. The germline gives CDR1 MGHDK, CDR2 SYGVNS. Written as DNA, the CDR3 is TGTGCCAGCAGCCTCCCGGGGACTGAAGCTTTCTTT. Its translation: CASSLPGTEAFF.

V is TRBV19 and J is TRBJ1-1, with D perhaps TRBD1 (6 bases). The CDR3 sequence is 13 residues long. CDR1 and CDR2 (germline): LNHDA, SQIVND (reference sequence). Trimming left V 9 bases short and J 3 bases short, with 14 bases between. CDR3 sequence reads: CASTDRSYTEAFF. Written as DNA, the CDR3 is TGTGCCAGCACCGACAGGTCGTACACTGAAGCTTTCTTT.

This sequence joins TRBV21-1 and TRBJ2-2; the table assigns TRBD2, which was not confirmed against the DNA. TRBV21-1 is an annotated pseudogene. The CDR3 totals 16 residues. CDR3: CASSAGGQANTGELFF. CDR3 DNA sequence: TGTGCCAGCAGTGCCGGGGGGCAAGCGAACACCGGGGAGCTGTTTTTT.

The rearrangement joins TRBV7-8 to TRBJ1-5, with TRBD1 matching 8 bases. The V and J ends lost 3 bases and 6 bases, in that order; junction bases with no gene match: 10. The CDR3 runs 16 residues. Germline CDR1 and CDR2: SGHVS and FQNEAQ. The CDR3 nucleotides read TGTGCCAGCAGCTTCGCGGGAGTACAGGGGGGTCAGCCCCAGCATTTT. Its protein product is CASSFAGVQGGQPQHF.

The chain joins TRBV5-8 to TRBJ1-5; possibly TRBD1 for D (6 bases). Trimming pared 5 bases from V and 6 bases from J, leaving 15 bases between. Germline CDR1 SGHTS, CDR2 YDEGEE. The CDR3 is 14 amino acids. This CDR3 reads CASSREQGSQPQHF. The CDR3 DNA is TGTGCCAGCAGTCGAGAACAGGGATCTCAGCCCCAGCATTTT.

The chain couples TRBV5-1 to TRBJ1-2, with TRBD1 matching 8 bases. The CDR3 has 13 amino acids. The germline V gene encodes CDR1 SGHRS and CDR2 YFSETQ. The trim removed 4 bases at V and 8 bases at J, leaving 7 bases unmatched. The CDR3 nucleotides read TGCGCCAGCAGCCAAGGACAGGGTGCCGGCTACACCTTC. It yields the protein CASSQGQGAGYTF. Full variable domain (outside the CDR3, taken from reference TRBV5-1 and TRBJ1-2): KAGVTQTPRYLIKTRGQQVTLSCSPISGHRSVSWYQQTPGQGLQFLFEYFSETQRNKGNFPGRFSGRQFSNSRSEMNVSTLELGDSALYLCASSQGQGAGYTFGSGTRLTVV.